Below, 13 T cell receptor beta chains from the same sample are listed, as sequenced in a study of PD-1 blockade in classical Hodgkin lymphoma (dated by TCRdb to between 2020 and 2021). Libraries were constructed by the immunoSEQ multiplex PCR assay. Entries here come from immuneACCESS through TCRdb and include only in-frame sequences with V and J called. Some clones fail to appear in such tables; in the studies checked, an unresolved V gene covers under half of the shortfall, and the cause of the remainder is unknown. This sample is represented by around 18,000 clones; around 74% of them were singletons. 2% to 2.5% of the sample belongs to the ten largest clones. In the paper's terms, the time point label means: cycle 4 day 1 (C4D1), after less than seven weeks of nivolumab. All trial patients had relapsed after autologous stem cell transplantation, with cohorts A, B and C differing in prior brentuximab vedotin exposure. Magnetic negative selection with a Miltenyi CD4+ T cell isolation kit was used to purify CD4+ T cells from thawed PBMCs.

Sample: CD4+ T cells from blood, taken before the fourth cycle of nivolumab. The receptors were gathered from a human donor with classical Hodgkin lymphoma.

The CDR3, as DNA: TGTGCCAGCAGCTTAGCGTCTTCCTACAATGAGCAGTTCTTC. Its protein product is CASSLASSYNEQFF. This chain uses TRBV7-9 with TRBJ2-1; D is uncertain. The germline V and J ends were trimmed by 0 bases and 1 base, with 4 bases remaining between them. There are 14 residues in the CDR3. Germline V gives CDR1 SEHNR, CDR2 FQNEAQ (reference sequence).

V and J are TRBV10-2 and TRBJ2-1, with 13 bases matching TRBD2. This CDR3 is built from 16 residues. Germline CDR1 WSHSY, CDR2 SAAADI. Trimming removed 4 bases from V and 4 bases from J; junction bases left unmatched: 4. In DNA, the CDR3 is TGCGCCAGCAGTGTGCGGACTAGCGGGGGTTACAATGAGCAGTTCTTC. Translation: CASSVRTSGGYNEQFF.

The chain employs TRBV27 and TRBJ1-6; 9 nucleotides align to TRBD1. V lost 4 bases, J lost 10 bases, and 5 bases stayed unmatched. Germline-derived CDR1 and CDR2 are MNHEY and SMNVEV (reference sequence). This CDR3 comprises 14 residues. This chain's CDR3 is CASSSGQGRSPLHF. CDR3 nucleotides: TGTGCCAGCAGTTCCGGACAGGGGAGATCACCCCTCCACTTT.

This clone was detected a few times. J is TRBJ1-6 and V is TRBV4-2; 7 bases line up with TRBD1. CDR3 length equals 18 residues. The V gene end was trimmed by 2 bases and the J gene end by 9 bases; junction bases not matched to a gene: 16. Germline values: CDR1 LGHNA, CDR2 YNFKEQ. Written as DNA, the CDR3 is TGTGCCAGCAGCCAAAACCCCTTCGACAGGGATGTCAGTTCACCCCTCCACTTT. Amino acids: CASSQNPFDRDVSSPLHF.

The CDR3 coding sequence is TGCGCCAGCAGGGTCGGCAATAGCTACACCTTC. Amino acids: CASRVGNSYTF. The chain employs TRBV5-1 and TRBJ1-2; D remains unclear. Per the germline V gene, CDR1 is SGHRS and CDR2 is YFSETQ. V was pared by 5 bases and J by 9 bases, with 11 bases between. The CDR3 loop spans 11 amino acids.

The genes are TRBV7-8 and TRBJ1-3; no clear D. This CDR3 has 16 amino acids. Germline V gene data show CDR1 as SGHVS and CDR2 as FQNEAQ. V was cut by 0 bases and J by 1 base, with 10 bases left in between. CDR3 bases: TGTGCCAGCAGCTTAGCCCTATCAGCTTCTGGAAACACCATATATTTT. Residues: CASSLALSASGNTIYF.

CDR3 sequence (DNA): TGCGCCAGCAGCCTCGGCACCGGGGAGCTGTTTTTT. Its protein is CASSLGTGELFF. The rearrangement joins TRBV4-1 to TRBJ2-2; D gene unclear. The CDR3 loop spans 12 amino acids. V was cut by 4 bases and J by 4 bases, with 4 bases left in between. Germline CDR1 is MGHRA and CDR2 is YSYEKL.

This chain connects TRBV2 to TRBJ1-1; no reliable D call. The CDR3 is 13 amino acids. V shed 5 bases and J shed 0 bases, with 7 bases lying between them. Per germline, CDR1 SNHLY and CDR2 FYNNEI. CDR3 DNA: TGTGCCAGCAGTAGAGAGGTGAACACTGAAGCTTTCTTT. Translated, it gives CASSREVNTEAFF.

The CDR3 is CASSSTGGASLAGNTIYF. The CDR3 coding sequence is TGTGCCAGCAGCTCCACAGGGGGCGCTAGCTTGGCTGGAAACACCATATATTTT. The chain combines TRBV11-3 with TRBJ1-3, with 9 bases matching TRBD1. Germline V lookup: CDR1 SGHNT, CDR2 YENEEA. V trimming: 4 bases; J trimming: 2 bases; junction bases outside the gene matches: 12. The CDR3 length is 18 residues.

The genes are TRBV7-2 and TRBJ2-1; D perhaps matches TRBD2 (6 bases). V was cut by 5 bases and J by 6 bases, with 14 bases left in between. The germline V gene encodes CDR1 SGHTA and CDR2 FQGNSA. The CDR3 length is 14 residues. The CDR3 DNA follows: TGTGCCAGCAGCCACCCGAGGGGAGGCAATGAGCAGTTCTTC. Its translation is CASSHPRGGNEQFF.

The chain combines TRBV5-1 with TRBJ2-5; 8 bases line up with TRBD2. The CDR3 extends over 16 amino acids. Germline V gene data show CDR1 as SGHRS and CDR2 as YFSETQ. Trimming took 0 bases from V and 5 from J; bases not matched to a gene: 9. CDR3 nucleotides: TGCGCCAGCAGCTTGGCCCAGCGGGAGACCTGGGAGACCCAGTACTTC. Its translation is CASSLAQRETWETQYF.

This chain uses TRBV4-2 with TRBJ1-6; 8 bases agree with TRBD1. Germline assignment: CDR1 LGHNA and CDR2 YNFKEQ. V dropped 4 bases and J dropped 4; count of bases not matched to a gene: 6. The CDR3 covers 16 residues. The CDR3 DNA sequence: TGTGCCAGCAGCCGTACAGGGGGACCTTATAATTCACCCCTCCACTTT. Translated, it gives CASSRTGGPYNSPLHF.

This chain connects TRBV5-1 to TRBJ2-3; D not resolved. The germline V gene encodes CDR1 SGHRS and CDR2 YFSETQ. The V end was cut by 3 bases, the J end by 5 bases, with 16 bases between. The CDR3 consists of 15 residues. The CDR3 coding sequence is TGCGCCAGCAGCTCGAAAGGGTTTGTACGAGATACGCAGTATTTT. Residues: CASSSKGFVRDTQYF.